These 28 T cell receptor beta chains originate from one sample sequenced in a study of blood T cell repertoires in COVID-19. Here immunoSEQ multiplex PCR was the method, and the copy in TCRdb shows in-frame clones only, minus some. The sample has approximately 170,000 clones, 80% to 85% seen once; the top ten hold roughly 8%. Sequences were obtained from PBMCs or T cells enriched from blood (not recorded which). Receptors were obtained from a woman aged 45-65 years who had recovered from COVID-19.

The rearrangement uses TRBV29-1 and TRBJ1-2; no firm D call. Germline V gives CDR1 SQVTM, CDR2 ANQGSEA. The length of the CDR3 is 13 residues. Trimming cost V 4 bases and J 5 bases, with 14 bases left between them. CDR3 sequence reads: CSVVPGSGYGYTF. The CDR3 coding sequence is TGCAGCGTTGTTCCAGGATCAGGTTATGGCTACACCTTC.

J is TRBJ2-2 and V is TRBV5-4; TRBD2 aligns across 8 bases. In germline, CDR1 is SGHNT, CDR2 YYREEE (reference sequence). V lost 4 bases, J lost 7 bases, and 9 bases stayed unmatched. The CDR3 spans 15 residues. CDR3 coding DNA: TGTGCCAGCAGCAGTGGGACTAGGGGGATCGGGGAGCTGTTTTTT. It encodes CASSSGTRGIGELFF.

This sequence joins TRBV6-5 and TRBJ2-7, with TRBD2 matching over 8 bases. Germline lookup yields CDR1 MNHEY and CDR2 SVGAGI. J was trimmed by 9 bases and V by 11 bases; bases with no gene match: 9. This CDR3 comprises 11 residues. The CDR3 region is CAASGSGRQYF. CDR3 coding DNA: TGTGCCGCCAGCGGGAGCGGACGGCAGTACTTC.

The rearrangement joins TRBV10-3 to TRBJ2-5; perhaps TRBD2 as D (5 bases). Germline V gene lookup returns CDR1 ENHRY and CDR2 SYGVKD. The V end lost 9 bases, the J end lost 5 bases, and 13 bases lay between the germline ends. This CDR3 has 12 amino acids. The CDR3 protein is CAIGGPGETQYF. The CDR3 DNA is TGTGCCATTGGCGGGCCGGGGGAGACCCAGTACTTC.

This clone was detected once. V usage is TRBV7-2 and J usage is TRBJ2-7; 8 bases are shared with TRBD1. Trimming took 1 base from V and 4 from J; bases not matched to a gene: 9. This CDR3 has 16 residues. CDR1 SGHTA and CDR2 FQGNSA come from the germline V gene. The CDR3 nucleotides are TGTGCCAGCAGCTTAGTTAGGGCGGGACAGGAATACGAGCAGTACTTC. The encoded protein is CASSLVRAGQEYEQYF.

This chain links TRBV16 with TRBJ2-7, with D tentatively TRBD2 (7 bases). The CDR3 covers 14 residues. Germline lookup yields CDR1 KGHSY and CDR2 FQNENV. V dropped 2 bases and J dropped 6 bases, with 14 bases sitting between them. The CDR3 coding sequence is TGTGCCAGCAGCCAAATGAGAGGGGGGGCCGAGCAGTACTTC. This encodes CASSQMRGGAEQYF.

Concerning this clone itself: Different DNA sequences within this sample yield the same CDR3. CDR3: CASSLTGSNQPQHF. CDR3 bases: TGTGCCAGCAGCTTGACAGGGAGCAATCAGCCCCAGCATTTT. The V call is TRBV5-5, the J call TRBJ1-5, with D possibly matching TRBD1 (6 bases). CDR3 length equals 14 residues. V gave up 1 base and J gave up 1 base, with 6 bases separating them. Per germline, CDR1 SGHKS and CDR2 YYEKEE (reference sequence).

The chain uses TRBV7-2 and TRBJ2-7; 9 bases align to TRBD2. V lost 1 base to trimming and J lost 0 bases; unmatched junction nucleotides: 4. The CDR3 extends over 16 amino acids. Looked up from germline, CDR1 is SGHTA and CDR2 is FQGNSA. CDR3 region: CASSLGLAGFSYEQYF. DNA for the CDR3: TGTGCCAGCAGCTTAGGGCTAGCGGGGTTCTCCTACGAGCAGTACTTC. Full variable domain (remainder filled in from reference TRBV7-2 and TRBJ2-7): GAGVSQSPSNKVTEKGKDVELRCDPISGHTALYWYRQSLGQGLEFLIYFQGNSAPDKSGLPSDRFSAERTGGSVSTLTIQRTQQEDSAVYLCASSLGLAGFSYEQYFGPGTRLTVT.

This sequence joins TRBV24-1 and TRBJ2-7; D might be TRBD1 (6 bases). The CDR3 consists of 13 residues. V was pared by 4 bases and J by 6 bases, with 12 bases between. Germline V gene lookup returns CDR1 KGHDR and CDR2 SFDVKD. The CDR3 nucleotides are TGTGCCACCAGTGAGGGCCCCAGGGGCGAGCAGTACTTC. The encoded protein is CATSEGPRGEQYF.

The rearrangement uses TRBV24-1 and TRBJ2-1; D unclear. Trimming shortened V by 0 bases and J by 9 bases, and 8 bases separated the two germline ends. This CDR3 region has 13 residues. The germline CDR1 and CDR2 sequences are KGHDR and SFDVKD. In DNA form, the CDR3 reads TGTGCCACCAGTGATTTGTCTCGTAGTGAGCAGTTCTTC. This sequence encodes CATSDLSRSEQFF.

The CDR3 region has the DNA TGTGCCAGCAGCTTGGGTGCGGGGAGAGGCACAGATACGCAGTATTTT. Translating it yields CASSLGAGRGTDTQYF. V usage is TRBV5-5 and J usage is TRBJ2-3; D might be TRBD2 (6 bases). The CDR3 is 16 residues long. Germline V gene sequence: CDR1 SGHKS, CDR2 YYEKEE (reference sequence). The V end lost 0 bases, the J end lost 1 base, and 12 bases lay between the germline ends.

CDR3 sequence: CASSVRQGRTGELFF. CDR3 in DNA: TGTGCCAGCAGCGTCAGACAGGGAAGGACCGGGGAGCTGTTTTTT. The chain uses TRBV7-2 and TRBJ2-2; TRBD1 aligns across 7 bases. Per germline, CDR1 SGHTA and CDR2 FQGNSA. This CDR3 spans 15 amino acids. V lost 5 bases, J lost 5 bases, and 8 bases stayed unmatched.

Here the CDR3 DNA reads TGCAGCGTTGCCGAGAATGAAAAACTGTTTTTT. Translating gives CSVAENEKLFF. V usage is TRBV29-1 and J usage is TRBJ1-4; no clear D. The V end lost 4 bases, the J end lost 5 bases, and 5 bases lay between the germline ends. There are 11 residues in the CDR3. CDR1 is SQVTM and CDR2 is ANQGSEA in the germline V gene.

J is TRBJ1-1 and V is TRBV5-5; no firm D call. V dropped 2 bases and J dropped 1 base, with 9 bases sitting between them. Germline V gene lookup returns CDR1 SGHKS and CDR2 YYEKEE (reference sequence). The CDR3 length is 14 residues. This CDR3 is CASSFMAGNTEAFF. The DNA for the CDR3 is TGTGCCAGCAGCTTTATGGCAGGGAACACTGAAGCTTTCTTT.

V gene TRBV28 combines with J gene TRBJ1-1; possibly TRBD1 for D (6 bases). This CDR3 has 12 residues. Germline CDR1 is MDHEN and CDR2 is SYDVKM. V was shortened by 2 bases and J by 10 bases, with 11 bases between the two germline ends. The CDR3, as DNA: TGTGCCAGCAGTTTAGAGGGCAGGGGAGCTTTCTTT. Translation gives CASSLEGRGAFF.

This clone has ten or more counts. This rearrangement joins TRBV7-3 to TRBJ1-2; D may be TRBD1 (5 bases). V lost 1 base, J lost 4 bases, and 10 bases lay in between. CDR1 and CDR2 (germline): SGHTA, FQGTGA. The CDR3 has 14 amino acids. Here the CDR3 reads CASSLNAGIYGYTF. The CDR3 coding sequence is TGTGCCAGCAGCTTAAATGCAGGGATCTATGGCTACACCTTC.

V and J are TRBV6-5 and TRBJ1-5; 7 positions match TRBD1. The germline V gene encodes CDR1 MNHEY and CDR2 SVGAGI. The CDR3 covers 16 residues. With V trimmed by 2 bases and J by 5 bases, 9 bases remained unmatched. The CDR3 bases are TGTGCCAGCAGTTACCTTGCCAGGGGGTTTGATCAGCCCCAGCATTTT. Translated, it gives CASSYLARGFDQPQHF.

The chain carries TRBV6-5 and TRBJ2-1; 8 nucleotides agree with TRBD1. The CDR3 is 13 amino acids. V dropped 11 bases and J dropped 8; count of bases not matched to a gene: 11. Germline CDR1 reads MNHEY; CDR2 reads SVGAGI. CDR3 protein: CAARAGGRYEQFF. The DNA for the CDR3 is TGTGCCGCGCGGGCAGGGGGCAGGTATGAGCAGTTCTTC.

The CDR3 protein is CASSPLPQETQYF. CDR3 nucleotides: TGTGCCAGCTCACCTCTTCCCCAAGAGACCCAGTACTTC. The chain joins TRBV18 to TRBJ2-5; D is undetermined. Germline values: CDR1 KGHSH, CDR2 LQKENI. Trimming pared 3 bases from V and 1 base from J, leaving 6 bases between. The CDR3 is 13 residues long.

The chain combines TRBV7-2 with TRBJ2-1; the D gene is possibly TRBD2 (6 bases). The CDR3 contains 15 residues. The V and J ends lost 3 bases and 2 bases respectively, with 11 bases between them. Germline V gene sequence: CDR1 SGHTA, CDR2 FQGNSA. The CDR3 sequence: CASSFGAGTYNEQFF. The CDR3 bases are TGTGCCAGCAGCTTTGGGGCGGGAACCTACAATGAGCAGTTCTTC.

This clone was recorded only once. The chain is built from TRBV7-3 and TRBJ2-7; D perhaps matches TRBD1 (5 bases). The V and J ends lost 5 bases and 2 bases respectively, with 10 bases between them. This CDR3 region has 13 residues. Germline CDR1 is SGHTA and CDR2 is FQGTGA. The CDR3: CASSPTGPYEQYF. CDR3 nucleotides: TGTGCCAGCAGCCCCACAGGCCCCTACGAGCAGTACTTC.

This rearrangement joins TRBV28 to TRBJ2-2; 10 positions agree with TRBD1. This CDR3 contains 12 residues. V dropped 11 bases and J dropped 4; count of bases not matched to a gene: 1. Germline V CDR1 and CDR2: MDHEN, SYDVKM. In DNA, the CDR3 is TGTGCCGGACAGGGGGTCACCGGGGAGCTGTTTTTT. As protein: CAGQGVTGELFF.

The chain links TRBV5-1 to TRBJ2-3; D is unresolved. The germline V gene has CDR1 SGHRS and CDR2 YFSETQ. The ends were cut back, 0 bases at V and 3 bases at J, with 8 bases in the middle. The CDR3 sequence is 14 residues long. As DNA, the CDR3 is TGCGCCAGCAGCTTGGCCGAGACTACAGATACGCAGTATTTT. Translating gives CASSLAETTDTQYF.

The gene calls are TRBV19 and TRBJ1-5; no firm D call. From germline, CDR1 is LNHDA and CDR2 SQIVND (reference sequence). The CDR3 totals 15 residues. V was shortened by 8 bases and J by 3 bases, with 17 bases between the two germline ends. The CDR3 coding sequence is TGTGCCAGTTCTTGGATGGCAGACTCCAATCAGCCCCAGCATTTT. Its translation: CASSWMADSNQPQHF.

The chain uses TRBV7-3 and TRBJ2-2; TRBD2 matches at 7 bases. Germline CDR1 is SGHTA and CDR2 is FQGTGA. CDR3 length equals 15 residues. Trimming took 2 bases from V and 9 from J; bases not matched to a gene: 9. The CDR3 DNA follows: TGTGCCAGCAGCTTAGACGGGGGGTCCTACCGGGAGCTGTTTTTT. It is translated as CASSLDGGSYRELFF.

The chain combines TRBV6-5 with TRBJ2-1, with 9 nucleotides matching TRBD2. Germline CDR1 MNHEY, CDR2 SVGAGI. The CDR3 length is 15 residues. After removal of 4 bases from V and 7 bases from J, the junction contained 8 bases not matched to a gene. CDR3 sequence: CASSFRGTSMNEQFF. The DNA of the CDR3 is TGTGCCAGCAGTTTTCGGGGGACTAGCATGAATGAGCAGTTCTTC.

This chain connects TRBV5-8 to TRBJ2-3; a weak D match, TRBD1 (6 bases). The V gene lost 0 bases and the J gene lost 8 bases, with 10 bases spanning the gap. Germline CDR1 reads SGHTS; CDR2 reads YDEGEE. The CDR3 has 13 residues. CDR3 sequence: CASSLEQGVTQYF. CDR3 DNA: TGTGCCAGCAGCTTGGAACAGGGAGTTACGCAGTATTTT.

The gene calls are TRBV19 and TRBJ1-5; TRBD1 matches 10 bases. CDR3 length equals 14 residues. J gave up 8 bases and V 6 bases, and 7 bases lay outside the gene matches. Looked up from germline, CDR1 is LNHDA and CDR2 is SQIVND (reference sequence). CDR3 residues: CASSDRGLTKPQHF. The CDR3 coding sequence is TGTGCCAGTAGCGACAGGGGGCTAACGAAGCCCCAGCATTTT.